The T cell receptor (beta chain) described here comes from a study of patients and donors after allogeneic stem cell transplantation. Germline V gene data show CDR1 as SGHRS and CDR2 as YFSETQ. This CDR3 is built from 16 residues. With V trimmed by 2 bases and J by 0 bases, 5 bases remained unmatched. TCRdb processed the RT-PCR reads anew with MiXCR; each CDR3 protein has one entry. Among more than 150,000 distinct CDR3 sequences listed, 20% to 25% were seen once. The receptor comes from a human donor who was either an allogeneic HSCT recipient or a stem cell or donor lymphocyte infusion donor (not recorded which). It is not recorded whose cells these are; they may come from a transplant donor. Sequenced input: blood, either unsorted or a sorted T cell fraction (not recorded which). V is TRBV5-1 and J is TRBJ1-1, with TRBD1 matching over 9 bases. The CDR3 DNA follows: TGCGCCAGCAGCTTTCGGGACAGGGACTTGAACACTGAAGCTTTCTTT. Translating it yields CASSFRDRDLNTEAFF.